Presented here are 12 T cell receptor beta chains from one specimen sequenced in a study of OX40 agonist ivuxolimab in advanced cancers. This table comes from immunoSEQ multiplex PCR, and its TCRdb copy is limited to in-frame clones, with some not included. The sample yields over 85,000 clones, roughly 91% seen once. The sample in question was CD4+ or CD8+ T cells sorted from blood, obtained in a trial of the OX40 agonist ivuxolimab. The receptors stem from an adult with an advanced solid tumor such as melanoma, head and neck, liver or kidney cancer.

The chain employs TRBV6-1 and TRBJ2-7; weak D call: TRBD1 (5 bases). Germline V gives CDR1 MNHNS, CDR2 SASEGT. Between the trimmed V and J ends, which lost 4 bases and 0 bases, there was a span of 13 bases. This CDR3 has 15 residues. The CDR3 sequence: CASSGTDDSSYEQYF. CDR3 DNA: TGTGCCAGCAGTGGGACGGACGACAGCTCCTACGAGCAGTACTTC.

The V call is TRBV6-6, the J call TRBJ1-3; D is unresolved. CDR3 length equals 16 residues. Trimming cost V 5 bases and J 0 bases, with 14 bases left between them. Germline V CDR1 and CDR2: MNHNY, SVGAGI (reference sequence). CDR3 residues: CASSVCRFDSGNTIYF. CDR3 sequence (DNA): TGTGCCAGCAGTGTCTGCAGGTTCGACTCTGGAAACACCATATATTTT.

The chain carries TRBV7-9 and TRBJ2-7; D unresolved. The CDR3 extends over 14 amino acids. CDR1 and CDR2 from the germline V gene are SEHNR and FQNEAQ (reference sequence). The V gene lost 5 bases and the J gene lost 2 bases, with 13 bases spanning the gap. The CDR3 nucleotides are TGTGCCAGCAGCCCTCGCCTTCAGACCTACGAGCAGTACTTC. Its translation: CASSPRLQTYEQYF.

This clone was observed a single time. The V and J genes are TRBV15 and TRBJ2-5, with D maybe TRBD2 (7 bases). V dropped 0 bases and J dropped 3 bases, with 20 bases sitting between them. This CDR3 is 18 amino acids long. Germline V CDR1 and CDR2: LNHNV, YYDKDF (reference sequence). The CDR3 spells CATSRDRGGLSPKETQYF. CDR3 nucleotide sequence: TGTGCCACCAGCAGAGATAGGGGGGGCCTAAGTCCTAAAGAGACCCAGTACTTC.

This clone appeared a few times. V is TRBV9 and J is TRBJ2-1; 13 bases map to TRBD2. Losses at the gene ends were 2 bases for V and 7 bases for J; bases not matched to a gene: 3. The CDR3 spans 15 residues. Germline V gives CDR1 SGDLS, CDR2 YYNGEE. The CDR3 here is CASSVGLAGTNEQFF. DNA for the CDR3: TGTGCCAGCAGCGTGGGACTAGCGGGAACGAATGAGCAGTTCTTC.

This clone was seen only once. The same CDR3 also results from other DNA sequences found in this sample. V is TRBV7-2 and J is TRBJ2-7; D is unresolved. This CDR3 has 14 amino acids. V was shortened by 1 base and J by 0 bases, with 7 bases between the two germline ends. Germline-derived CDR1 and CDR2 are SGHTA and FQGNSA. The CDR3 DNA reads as TGTGCCAGCAGCTTAGGCCCCTCCTCCTACGAGCAGTACTTC. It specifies CASSLGPSSYEQYF.

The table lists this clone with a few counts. The CDR3, as DNA: TGTGCCAGCAGTTCACCCCGTATAGGGTCCTATGGCTACACCTTC. Its protein is CASSSPRIGSYGYTF. The chain uses TRBV28 and TRBJ1-2; no clear D. Germline V gives CDR1 MDHEN, CDR2 SYDVKM. The CDR3 has 15 residues. The germline V and J ends were trimmed by 4 bases and 4 bases, with 16 bases remaining between them.

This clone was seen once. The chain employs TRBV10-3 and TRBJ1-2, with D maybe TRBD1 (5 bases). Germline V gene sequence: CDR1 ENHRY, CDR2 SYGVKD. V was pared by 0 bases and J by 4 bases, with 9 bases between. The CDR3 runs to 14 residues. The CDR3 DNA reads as TGTGCCATCAGTGAGTCTAGGGGTTTCTATGGCTACACCTTC. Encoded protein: CAISESRGFYGYTF.

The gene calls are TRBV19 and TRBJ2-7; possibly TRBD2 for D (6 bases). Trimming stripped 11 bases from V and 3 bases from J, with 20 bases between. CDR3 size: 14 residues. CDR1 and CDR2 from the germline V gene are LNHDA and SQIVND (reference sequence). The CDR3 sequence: CASSDRHGFYEQYF. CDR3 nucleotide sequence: TGTGCCTCTAGCGACCGACACGGTTTCTACGAGCAGTACTTC.

CDR3 region: CASSIGRGYEQYF. The CDR3 nucleotides are TGTGCCAGTAGTATAGGCAGGGGGTACGAGCAGTACTTC. This chain joins TRBV19 and TRBJ2-7; 7 bases are shared with TRBD1. Germline V CDR1 and CDR2: LNHDA, SQIVND (reference sequence). This CDR3 has 13 amino acids. The V gene end was trimmed by 1 base and the J gene end by 4 bases; junction bases not matched to a gene: 1.

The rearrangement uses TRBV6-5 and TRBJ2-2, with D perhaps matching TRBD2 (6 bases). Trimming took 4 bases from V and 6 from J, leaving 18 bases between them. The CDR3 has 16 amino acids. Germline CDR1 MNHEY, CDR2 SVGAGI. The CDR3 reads CASSFTLARSPGELFF. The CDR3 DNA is TGTGCCAGCAGTTTTACACTAGCCAGATCGCCCGGGGAGCTGTTTTTT.

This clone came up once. CDR3: CASRKDTVGTGELFF. The DNA of the CDR3 is TGTGCCAGCAGAAAGGACACCGTGGGAACCGGGGAGCTGTTTTTT. V and J are TRBV6-5 and TRBJ2-2; TRBD1 might be the D (5 bases). V gave up 6 bases and J gave up 5 bases, with 16 bases separating them. CDR1 is MNHEY, CDR2 SVGAGI, per germline. This CDR3 spans 15 amino acids.